Described below is a single T cell receptor beta chain sequence and its context. The antigen is not known. As it was prepared, the TCRbeta library received unique molecular identifiers. TCRdb itself ran the PCR reads through MiXCR, one entry per CDR3 protein. The sample lists hundreds of thousands of distinct CDR3 sequences; 16% were seen once. The sample is drawn from a study of T-cell reconstitution after alpha-beta-depleted transplantation in children. V was cut by 5 bases and J by 4 bases, with 13 bases left in between. Per germline, CDR1 KGHDR and CDR2 SFDVKD. The CDR3 totals 14 residues. Study-wide points: From newly produced T cells came most of the T-cell counts and diversity one year after transplant. Day-60 TCRbeta diversity that was high in some patients was derived from surviving recipient T cells and thymic progenitors. Expanded graft clones numbering several hundred reportedly gave rise to alpha-beta T cells about two months after transplant.

This TCR came from a male patient younger than 18 who had a stem cell transplant for acute lymphoblastic leukemia, so the T cells may come from the graft donor. Specimen: PBMCs, mostly from graft donor cells, collected 360 days after TCRalphabeta/CD19-depleted stem cell transplant. The gene calls are TRBV24-1 and TRBJ1-2; tentative D call: TRBD1 (5 bases). CDR3 in amino acids: CATSGGGLGYGYTF. CDR3 nucleotides: TGTGCCACCAGTGGGGGGGGACTGGGCTATGGCTACACCTTC.